The 18 T cell receptor beta chains presented below share a single source sample, sequenced in a study of blood T cell repertoires in COVID-19. Using immunoSEQ multiplex PCR, the repertoire was profiled, and TCRdb retains in-frame clones only, with some absent. The data hold hundreds of thousands of clones, with about 79% observed a single time. The sequenced sample consisted of peripheral blood. Source of these receptors: a woman of 80 years or more with acute or convalescent COVID-19.

The V and J genes are TRBV4-2 and TRBJ2-7, with D hard to call. Trimming stripped 2 bases from V and 0 bases from J, with 8 bases between. Germline assignment: CDR1 LGHNA and CDR2 YNFKEQ. CDR3 size: 14 residues. The CDR3 nucleotides read TGTGCCAGCAGCCAACAAGCCACCTCCTACGAGCAGTACTTC. Translation: CASSQQATSYEQYF.

The V call is TRBV5-4, the J call TRBJ2-7; D possibly corresponds to TRBD2 (6 bases). This CDR3 is built from 16 residues. The ends were cut back, 4 bases at V and 0 bases at J, with 17 bases in the middle. In germline, CDR1 is SGHNT, CDR2 YYREEE (reference sequence). CDR3 sequence reads: CASSVGRGLSSYEQYF. The CDR3 DNA reads TGTGCCAGCAGCGTAGGACGGGGACTGAGCTCCTACGAGCAGTACTTC.

Only one count was recorded for this clone. The chain joins TRBV5-1 to TRBJ2-5; a possible D gene is TRBD1 (6 bases). The CDR3 is made up of 14 amino acids. The V gene lost 0 bases and the J gene lost 5 bases, with 11 bases spanning the gap. Germline CDR1 reads SGHRS; CDR2 reads YFSETQ. The CDR3 loop reads CASSLGGPGETQYF. The CDR3 DNA reads TGCGCCAGCAGCTTGGGGGGGCCGGGGGAGACCCAGTACTTC.

This chain links TRBV5-5 with TRBJ1-5, with TRBD1 matching over 10 bases. Germline CDR1 and CDR2: SGHKS and YYEKEE (reference sequence). The CDR3 has 15 amino acids. The ends lost 3 bases at V and 7 bases at J; junction bases unmatched: 7. For the CDR3, the DNA is TGTGCCAGCAGCTCGACAGGGGGCCAAGAGCAGCCCCAGCATTTT. It specifies CASSSTGGQEQPQHF.

In DNA form, the CDR3 reads TGTGCCAGCAGTAAAACAGGGGGCGCTGAAGCTTTCTTT. Translating gives CASSKTGGAEAFF. V usage is TRBV28 and J usage is TRBJ1-1; 9 positions agree with TRBD1. Germline-derived CDR1 and CDR2 are MDHEN and SYDVKM. V was pared by 5 bases and J by 6 bases, with 4 bases of the junction left unmatched. This CDR3 spans 13 amino acids.

The V call is TRBV4-1, the J call TRBJ2-7; TRBD1 matches at 10 bases. Looked up from germline, CDR1 is MGHRA and CDR2 is YSYEKL. The CDR3 has 16 amino acids. The junction had 10 bases not matched to a gene; V was cut back by 2 bases and J by 6 bases. The CDR3 sequence is CASSQSRPGQGSEQYF. CDR3 DNA: TGCGCCAGCAGCCAAAGTCGTCCGGGACAGGGGAGCGAGCAGTACTTC.

The chain is built from TRBV3-1 (or the pseudogene TRBV3-2) and TRBJ1-5; TRBD1 matches 11 bases. Per germline, CDR1 LGHDT and CDR2 YNNKEL (reference sequence). This CDR3 is built from 17 residues. V lost 0 bases to trimming and J lost 3 bases; unmatched junction nucleotides: 4. This CDR3 is CASSQDWTGGVNQPQHF. CDR3 bases: TGTGCCAGCAGCCAAGATTGGACAGGGGGCGTCAATCAGCCCCAGCATTTT.

This chain joins TRBV10-3 and TRBJ1-6, with TRBD1 matching 8 bases. CDR3 length equals 13 residues. With 8 bases clipped from V and 6 bases from J, the junction kept 3 bases outside the gene matches. Germline CDR1 reads ENHRY; CDR2 reads SYGVKD. CDR3 in amino acids: CAIGQGGNSPLHF. CDR3 DNA sequence: TGTGCCATCGGACAGGGAGGTAATTCACCCCTCCACTTT.

The rearrangement joins TRBV5-6 to TRBJ1-1, with TRBD1 identical over 7 bases. This CDR3 comprises 15 residues. Germline trimming cut 5 bases from V and 0 bases from J; bases unmatched to any gene: 7. In germline, CDR1 is SGHDT, CDR2 YYEEEE. The CDR3 sequence is CASSSQDRLNTEAFF. DNA of the CDR3: TGTGCCAGCAGTTCCCAGGACAGGCTGAACACTGAAGCTTTCTTT.

The CDR3 coding sequence is TGTGCCAGCAGTAACCCCGGGACAGGGCTAAAGAACACTGAAGCTTTCTTT. This encodes CASSNPGTGLKNTEAFF. This chain joins TRBV28 and TRBJ1-1; 9 nucleotides agree with TRBD1. CDR3 length: 17 amino acids. V dropped 5 bases and J dropped 1; count of bases not matched to a gene: 11. Germline CDR1 reads MDHEN; CDR2 reads SYDVKM.

The V call is TRBV11-2, the J call TRBJ1-1, with 9 bases matching TRBD1. Germline CDR1 is SGHAT and CDR2 is FQNNGV. V dropped 2 bases and J dropped 3; count of bases not matched to a gene: 13. This CDR3 is 18 amino acids long. Written as DNA, the CDR3 is TGTGCCAGCAGCTTAACCAACCGCCCGGGACAGGGCTACACTGAAGCTTTCTTT. Translated, it gives CASSLTNRPGQGYTEAFF.

The genes are TRBV28 and TRBJ1-5, with D tentatively TRBD1 (6 bases). The CDR3 is made up of 13 amino acids. The germline CDR1 and CDR2 sequences are MDHEN and SYDVKM. The V and J ends lost 7 bases and 2 bases respectively, with 9 bases between them. The CDR3 is CASNRQGNQPQHF. CDR3 nucleotide sequence: TGTGCCAGCAACCGACAGGGCAATCAGCCCCAGCATTTT.

This chain joins TRBV19 and TRBJ2-2; the D gene is possibly TRBD1 (5 bases). The CDR3 contains 14 residues. V was clipped by 6 bases and J by 2 bases, with 10 bases between them. Germline V gene lookup returns CDR1 LNHDA and CDR2 SQIVND (reference sequence). CDR3 loop: CASSAGYNTGELFF. The CDR3 region has the DNA TGTGCCAGTAGCGCAGGGTACAACACCGGGGAGCTGTTTTTT.

The rearrangement links TRBV6-1 to TRBJ1-4; tentatively, D is TRBD1 (6 bases). The CDR3 runs 16 residues. Trimming took 3 bases from V and 0 from J, leaving 11 bases between them. Germline V gene sequence: CDR1 MNHNS, CDR2 SASEGT. This chain's CDR3 is CASSDRGYATNEKLFF. CDR3 bases: TGTGCCAGCAGTGACAGGGGATATGCAACTAATGAAAAACTGTTTTTT.

This rearrangement joins TRBV7-2 to TRBJ2-3; 7 bases are shared with TRBD2. The CDR3 is made up of 16 amino acids. Trimming removed 5 bases from V and 1 base from J; junction bases left unmatched: 9. Looked up from germline, CDR1 is SGHTA and CDR2 is FQGNSA. The CDR3 here is CASSPIGAGGTDTQYF. CDR3 bases: TGTGCCAGCAGCCCCATCGGGGCGGGGGGCACAGATACGCAGTATTTT.

V is TRBV28 and J is TRBJ1-5; a possible D gene is TRBD1 (5 bases). The CDR3 runs to 14 residues. The V end lost 6 bases, the J end lost 7 bases, and 16 bases lay between the germline ends. Per germline, CDR1 MDHEN and CDR2 SYDVKM. The CDR3 loop reads CASREGRGAQPQHF. In DNA form, the CDR3 reads TGTGCCAGCAGAGAAGGAAGGGGCGCCCAGCCCCAGCATTTT.

V and J are TRBV25-1 and TRBJ2-1; weak D call: TRBD2 (6 bases). CDR3 length equals 15 residues. CDR1 is MGHDK and CDR2 is SYGVNS in the germline V gene. With 4 bases removed from V and 3 bases from J, the gap between germline ends came to 13 bases. The CDR3 coding sequence is TGTGCCAGCAGTGGCGGGGTAGGGGTCTACAATGAGCAGTTCTTC. Its translation is CASSGGVGVYNEQFF. Full variable domain (missing parts from reference TRBV25-1 and TRBJ2-1): EADIYQTPRYLVIGTGKKITLECSQTMGHDKMYWYQQDPGMELHLIHYSYGVNSTEKGDLSSESTVSRIRTEHFPLTLESARPSHTSQYLCASSGGVGVYNEQFFGPGTRLTVL.

The chain carries TRBV27 and TRBJ1-5, with D perhaps matching TRBD1 (5 bases). Germline lookup yields CDR1 MNHEY and CDR2 SMNVEV (reference sequence). Trimming stripped 5 bases from V and 9 bases from J, with 17 bases between. This CDR3 has 14 residues. The CDR3 sequence is CASSPRSNGGPQHF. Here the CDR3 DNA reads TGTGCCAGCAGTCCACGGAGTAACGGGGGGCCCCAGCATTTT.